Here is one T cell receptor beta chain with its context. The antigen is not known. The data originate from a study of post-analysis software for immune sequencing data. Turning to the study itself: Disease courses included relapsing-remitting, secondary progressive and progressive-relapsing multiple sclerosis.

Broader study findings: Patients had higher frequencies than controls of about five TRBV segments, including TRBV5-6, TRBV5-1 and TRBV20-1. Samples from a shared batch, those prepared together, strongly co-clustered by F measure. Compared with controls, patients showed significantly lower normalized Chao1 diversity.

Unique molecular identifiers were present in the TCR beta cDNA libraries. TCRdb reprocessed the PCR reads with MiXCR, giving one entry per CDR3 protein. The repertoire consists of approximately 660,000 distinct CDR3 sequences, with 59% occurring once and the leading ten covering about 11%. The germline gives CDR1 KGHSH, CDR2 LQKENI. The CDR3 covers 13 residues. V lost 3 bases and J lost 2, with 7 bases in between. V is TRBV18 and J is TRBJ2-5, with unresolved D. This sequence originates from a girl aged 2 to 9 with multiple sclerosis. Specimen: blood. CDR3 sequence: CASSPSTQETQYF. The CDR3 DNA reads TGTGCCAGCTCACCGAGCACGCAAGAGACCCAGTACTTC.